A selection of T cell receptor beta chains follows, all from one sample in a study of blood T cell repertoires in COVID-19. Generated by immunoSEQ multiplex PCR, the TCRdb table keeps only in-frame clones and is missing some. Of under 250,000 clones detected, about 86% appear once; the ten largest clones hold roughly 8.7%. Sequencing was performed on peripheral blood. All receptors come from a man aged 40-50 years with active or convalescent COVID-19. Each CDR3 is given with its conserved first and last residue. Fields, in order: D gene, clone size, J gene, V gene, CDR3 protein, CDR3 DNA. D genes are given only for firm matches. Clone size is stated in some rows and not others, as once, few, many or a class when expanded.

NA NA TRBJ1-1 TRBV5-4 CASSWDNSEAFF TGTGCCAGCAGCTGGGACAATTCGGAAGCTTTCTTT
NA NA TRBJ2-1 TRBV7-9 CASSSDSPTRSYNEQFF TGTGCCAGCAGCTCCGACTCTCCTACTCGTTCCTACAATGAGCAGTTCTTC
TRBD1 NA TRBJ2-1 TRBV4-2 CASSQGFLGQDYNEQFF TGTGCCAGCAGCCAAGGGTTTTTGGGACAGGACTACAATGAGCAGTTCTTC
NA NA TRBJ2-7 TRBV2 CASSGGGGFSEQYF TGTGCCAGCAGCGGGGGCGGGGGTTTTAGCGAGCAGTACTTC
TRBD2 NA TRBJ2-3 TRBV9 CASSFRSGSLSDTQYF TGTGCCAGCAGCTTCCGTAGCGGGAGTTTGTCAGATACGCAGTATTTT
NA NA TRBJ1-1 TRBV21-1 CASNPRDRVKEVNTEAFF TGTGCCAGCAATCCCCGGGACAGGGTAAAAGAAGTGAACACTGAAGCTTTCTTT
NA few TRBJ2-1 TRBV18 CASSPPDGGASYNEQFF TGTGCCAGCTCACCACCGGATGGGGGGGCCTCCTACAATGAGCAGTTCTTC
TRBD1 once TRBJ2-7 TRBV10-2 CASRWGTAISNEQYF TGCGCCAGCAGATGGGGGACAGCCATCTCAAACGAGCAGTACTTC
NA NA TRBJ2-1 TRBV5-4 CASSPDQYTLNEQFF TGTGCCAGCAGTCCAGATCAGTACACCTTGAATGAGCAGTTCTTC
TRBD1 NA TRBJ2-1 TRBV3-1/TRBV3-2 CASRRTGSSYNEQFF TGTGCCAGCAGGCGGACAGGGAGCTCCTACAATGAGCAGTTCTTC